This TCR beta chain was identified during a study of regulatory T cells in long-lasting Graves disease. Time point defined: persistent/refractory GD, antithyroid drugs over 5 years with positive TRAb. From PBMCs, RNA was extracted and then used to make the TCR library. The authors drew around 9 milliliters of peripheral blood into EDTA tubes. This CDR3 spans 14 amino acids. Trimming cost V 3 bases and J 4 bases, with 13 bases left between them. The germline V gene has CDR1 PRHDT and CDR2 FYEKMQ (reference sequence). Assembly of TCR beta libraries relied on iRepertoire HTBI primers together with Arm-PCR of CDR3 regions. TCRdb reprocessed the multiplex PCR reads with MiXCR, giving one entry per CDR3 protein. The sample comprises around 460,000 distinct CDR3 sequences, about 20% of which are singletons, and under 15% rests with the top ten. This clonotype showed up just a few times.

The TCR was taken from a female donor with Graves disease. This sample comprised peripheral blood mononuclear cells (PBMCs), obtained when the disease was refractory, from a patient treated with antithyroid drugs. The chain couples TRBV13 to TRBJ2-7; D possibly corresponds to TRBD2 (6 bases). This CDR3 reads CASSFGGRGYEQYF. CDR3 in DNA: TGTGCCAGCAGCTTCGGGGGACGAGGATACGAGCAGTACTTC. The entire variable domain, with the rest obtained from reference TRBV13 and TRBJ2-7, is as follows: AAGVIQSPRHLIKEKRETATLKCYPIPRHDTVYWYQQGPGQDPQFLISFYEKMQSDKGSIPDRFSAQQFSDYHSELNMSSLELGDSALYFCASSFGGRGYEQYFGPGTRLTVT.